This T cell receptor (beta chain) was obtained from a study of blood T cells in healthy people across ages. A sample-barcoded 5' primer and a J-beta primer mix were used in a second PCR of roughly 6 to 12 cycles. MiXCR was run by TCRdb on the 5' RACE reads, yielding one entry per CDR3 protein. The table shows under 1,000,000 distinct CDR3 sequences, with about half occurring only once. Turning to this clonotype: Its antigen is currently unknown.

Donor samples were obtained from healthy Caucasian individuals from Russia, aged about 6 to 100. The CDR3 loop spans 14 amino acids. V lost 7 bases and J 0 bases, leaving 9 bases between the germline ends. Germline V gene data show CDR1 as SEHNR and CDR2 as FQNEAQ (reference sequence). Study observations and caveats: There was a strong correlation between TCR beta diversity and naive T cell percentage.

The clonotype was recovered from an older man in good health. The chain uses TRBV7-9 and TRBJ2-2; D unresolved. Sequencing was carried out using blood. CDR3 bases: TGTGCCAGCAATGTTCCGACGAACACCGGGGAGCTGTTTTTT. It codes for CASNVPTNTGELFF.